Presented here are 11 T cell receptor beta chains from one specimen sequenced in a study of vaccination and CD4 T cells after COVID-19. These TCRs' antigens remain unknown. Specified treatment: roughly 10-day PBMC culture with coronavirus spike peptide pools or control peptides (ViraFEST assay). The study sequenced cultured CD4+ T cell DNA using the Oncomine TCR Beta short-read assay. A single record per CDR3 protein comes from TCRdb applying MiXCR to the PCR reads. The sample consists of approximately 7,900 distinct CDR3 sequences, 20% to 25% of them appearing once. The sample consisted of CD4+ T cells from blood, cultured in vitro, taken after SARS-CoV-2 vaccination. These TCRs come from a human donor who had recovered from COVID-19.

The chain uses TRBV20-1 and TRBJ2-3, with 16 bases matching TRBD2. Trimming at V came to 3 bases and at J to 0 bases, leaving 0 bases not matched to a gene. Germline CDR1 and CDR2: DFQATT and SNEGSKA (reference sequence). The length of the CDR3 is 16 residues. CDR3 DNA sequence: TGCAGTGCTAGGGGACTAGCGGGGGGGAGCACAGATACGCAGTATTTT. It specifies CSARGLAGGSTDTQYF.

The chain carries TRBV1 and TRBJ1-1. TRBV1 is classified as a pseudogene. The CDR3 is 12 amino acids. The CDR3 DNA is TGCACCAGCAGCCAACACTTTACTGAAGCTTTCTTT. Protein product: CTSSQHFTEAFF.

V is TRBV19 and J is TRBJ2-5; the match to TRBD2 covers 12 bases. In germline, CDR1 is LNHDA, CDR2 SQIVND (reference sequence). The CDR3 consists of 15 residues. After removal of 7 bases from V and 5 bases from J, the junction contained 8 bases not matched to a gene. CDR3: CASTTSGSKWETQYF. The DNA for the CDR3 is TGTGCCAGTACGACTAGCGGGAGTAAATGGGAGACCCAGTACTTC.

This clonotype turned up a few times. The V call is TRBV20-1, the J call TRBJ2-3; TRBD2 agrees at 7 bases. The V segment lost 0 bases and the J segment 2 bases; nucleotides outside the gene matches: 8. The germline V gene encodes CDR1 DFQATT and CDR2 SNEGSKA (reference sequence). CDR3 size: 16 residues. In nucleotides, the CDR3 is TGCAGTGCTAGAGATCCCAGGACTAGGACCACAGATACGCAGTATTTT. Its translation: CSARDPRTRTTDTQYF.

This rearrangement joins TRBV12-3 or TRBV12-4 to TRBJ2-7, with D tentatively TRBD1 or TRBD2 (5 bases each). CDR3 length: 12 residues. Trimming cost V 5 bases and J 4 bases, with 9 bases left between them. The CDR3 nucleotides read TGTGCCAGCAGTGGGGACGTGTACGAGCAGTACTTC. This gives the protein CASSGDVYEQYF.

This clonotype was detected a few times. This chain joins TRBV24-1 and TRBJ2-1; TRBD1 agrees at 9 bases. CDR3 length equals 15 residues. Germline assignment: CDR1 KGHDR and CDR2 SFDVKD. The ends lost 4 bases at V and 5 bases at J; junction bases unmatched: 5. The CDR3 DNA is TGTGCCACCAGTGAAACCGGGACAGGGAACAATGAGCAGTTCTTC. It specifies CATSETGTGNNEQFF.

The CDR3 spells CASSYLAGSRDTQYF. The CDR3 nucleotides are TGTGCCAGCAGTTACCTGGCGGGGAGCCGCGATACGCAGTATTTT. This sequence joins TRBV6-5 and TRBJ2-3; a weak D match, TRBD2 (6 bases). The CDR3 length is 15 residues. V was pared by 2 bases and J by 6 bases, with 15 bases between. Germline V lookup: CDR1 MNHEY, CDR2 SVGAGI.

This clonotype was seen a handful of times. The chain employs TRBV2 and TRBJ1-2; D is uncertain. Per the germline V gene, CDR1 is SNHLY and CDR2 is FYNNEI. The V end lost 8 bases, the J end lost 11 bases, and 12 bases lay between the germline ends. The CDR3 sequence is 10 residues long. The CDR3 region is CASGGSMYTF. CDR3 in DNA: TGTGCCAGCGGCGGGTCGATGTACACCTTC.

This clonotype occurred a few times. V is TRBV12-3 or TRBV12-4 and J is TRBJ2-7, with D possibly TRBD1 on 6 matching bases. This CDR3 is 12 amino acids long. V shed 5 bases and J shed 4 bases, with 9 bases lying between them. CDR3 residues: CASSTQGYEQYF. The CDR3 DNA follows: TGTGCCAGCAGTACACAGGGTTACGAGCAGTACTTC.

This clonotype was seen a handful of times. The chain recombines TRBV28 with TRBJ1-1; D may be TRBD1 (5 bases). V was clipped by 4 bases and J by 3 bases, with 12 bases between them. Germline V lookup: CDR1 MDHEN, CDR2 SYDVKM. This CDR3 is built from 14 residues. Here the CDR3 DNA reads TGTGCCAGCAGTTCAAATCGACAGCACACTGAAGCTTTCTTT. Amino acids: CASSSNRQHTEAFF.

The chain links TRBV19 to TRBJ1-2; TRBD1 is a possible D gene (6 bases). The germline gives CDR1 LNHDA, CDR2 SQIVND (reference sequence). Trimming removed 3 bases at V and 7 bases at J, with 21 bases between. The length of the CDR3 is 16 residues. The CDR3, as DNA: TGTGCCAGTAGTATGGGTTGGACGGGGGCCCGCGGTGGCTACACCTTC. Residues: CASSMGWTGARGGYTF.